The clone carrying this TCR beta chain was seen more than once but under ten times. This record comes from a study of human T cells and chemical hapten exposure. TCRdb re-called the RACE reads with MiXCR, one entry per CDR3 protein. The data contain 240,000 or so distinct CDR3 sequences, about 9.4% of them singletons. V was clipped by 7 bases and J by 0 bases, with 10 bases between them. The length of the CDR3 is 13 residues. The V gene's germline CDR1 is MDHEN and CDR2 SYDVKM. Stated time point: pre-sensitization, week 0. Treatment specified: therapeutic diphenylcyclopropenone sensitization with weekly scalp DPC.

The chain couples TRBV28 to TRBJ2-7; D possibly corresponds to TRBD1 (5 bases). The TCR comes from a woman in her 40s with alopecia areata. Some clones in this sample may be carry-over from other donors' samples. Material: whole blood, obtained in connection with sensitization to the hapten diphenylcyclopropenone (DPC). The CDR3: CASTPGNSYEQYF. DNA of the CDR3: TGTGCCAGCACTCCAGGGAACTCCTACGAGCAGTACTTC.